These T cell receptor beta chains were read from a single sample in a study of blood T cell repertoires in COVID-19. Here immunoSEQ multiplex PCR was the method, and the copy in TCRdb shows in-frame clones only, minus some. The sample has 310,000 or so clones, more than 75% seen once. Sequenced input: peripheral blood. Every receptor here comes from a woman between 25 and 40 years old who had recovered from COVID-19. CDR3s include the opening cysteine and the closing phenylalanine or tryptophan. D genes are given only for firm matches. Not every row has a clone size; where given, it reads once, few, many or a size class.

v_gene,abundance,j_gene,d_gene,CDR3aa,CDR3nt
TRBV19,few,TRBJ2-1,TRBD1,CASSSGQASSYNEQFF,TGTGCCAGTAGTTCAGGACAGGCAAGCTCCTACAATGAGCAGTTCTTC
TRBV7-2,once,TRBJ2-1,TRBD2,CASTLAGGYGEQFF,TGTGCCAGCACCCTAGCGGGGGGGTATGGTGAGCAGTTCTTC
TRBV6-6,NA,TRBJ2-1,TRBD2,CASSPGLAGAGEQFF,TGTGCCAGCAGCCCCGGACTAGCGGGAGCAGGTGAGCAGTTCTTC
TRBV3-1/TRBV3-2,NA,TRBJ2-1,TRBD2,CASSLRGTSNPEQFF,TGTGCCAGCAGCCTTCGAGGGACTAGTAATCCCGAGCAGTTCTTC
TRBV18,NA,TRBJ2-1,TRBD1,CASLPRAPGQGSDEQFF,TGTGCCAGCCTTCCCCGAGCACCCGGACAGGGATCGGATGAGCAGTTCTTC
TRBV10-3,NA,TRBJ2-1,NA,CAISESRADNEQFF,TGTGCCATCAGTGAGAGCAGGGCCGACAATGAGCAGTTCTTC
TRBV5-4,NA,TRBJ2-7,TRBD2,CASSSGTRDYEQYF,TGTGCCAGCAGCTCCGGGACTAGGGACTACGAGCAGTACTTC
TRBV7-9,NA,TRBJ2-3,NA,CASSPLGGTQYF,TGTGCCAGCAGCCCCCTCGGTGGTACGCAGTATTTT
TRBV5-6,NA,TRBJ2-3,TRBD1,CASSFETGIGTDTQYF,TGTGCCAGCAGCTTTGAGACAGGGATTGGCACAGATACGCAGTATTTT
TRBV6-2/TRBV6-3,NA,TRBJ2-7,TRBD2,CASSTTHRNLAGGPHEQYF,TGTGCCAGCAGTACAACACACCGAAATTTAGCGGGAGGGCCCCACGAGCAGTACTTC
TRBV10-3,NA,TRBJ2-1,NA,CAINPGRTNYNEQFF,TGTGCCATCAACCCCGGCAGGACAAACTACAATGAGCAGTTCTTC
TRBV6-1,few,TRBJ1-1,TRBD1,CASSEVRGGAFF,TGTGCCAGCAGTGAAGTACGAGGGGGCGCTTTCTTT
TRBV13,NA,TRBJ2-5,NA,CASSFRAGEETQYF,TGTGCCAGCAGCTTCCGGGCCGGGGAAGAGACCCAGTACTTC
TRBV7-9,once,TRBJ2-1,TRBD2,CASSSISSGGWFEQFF,TGTGCCAGCAGCTCTATATCTAGCGGGGGATGGTTTGAGCAGTTCTTC
TRBV5-8,NA,TRBJ1-6,NA,CASSLRGNSPLHF,TGTGCCAGCAGCTTGAGAGGAAATTCACCCCTCCACTTT
TRBV28,few,TRBJ2-7,TRBD2,CASTGTIYEQYF,TGTGCCAGCACCGGGACTATTTACGAGCAGTACTTC
TRBV5-1,NA,TRBJ2-3,TRBD1,CASGTETDTQYF,TGCGCCAGCGGGACAGAGACAGATACGCAGTATTTT
TRBV18,NA,TRBJ1-1,TRBD1,CASGETGVVTEAFF,TGTGCCAGCGGAGAGACAGGGGTGGTTACTGAAGCTTTCTTT
TRBV6-1,once,TRBJ1-3,NA,CASSEAGHSGNTIYF,TGTGCCAGCAGTGAAGCCGGTCACTCTGGAAACACCATATATTTT
TRBV13,NA,TRBJ1-1,TRBD1,CASSVGQGDTEAFF,TGTGCCAGCAGCGTGGGACAGGGGGACACTGAAGCTTTCTTT
TRBV15,NA,TRBJ2-2,NA,CATSGTGYGGELFF,TGTGCCACCAGCGGCACAGGTTACGGCGGGGAGCTGTTTTTT
TRBV19,once,TRBJ1-3,NA,CASRAGGFSGNTIYF,TGTGCCAGTAGGGCAGGAGGCTTTTCTGGAAACACCATATATTTT
TRBV3-1/TRBV3-2,NA,TRBJ1-1,NA,CASSQEPGWTEAFF,TGTGCCAGCAGCCAAGAACCAGGGTGGACTGAAGCTTTCTTT
TRBV2,NA,TRBJ2-5,TRBD2,CASIGGAETQYF,TGTGCCAGCATCGGGGGGGCAGAGACCCAGTACTTC